Shown below are 15 T cell receptor beta chains from a single sample sequenced in a study of shared clonotypes between healthy human individuals. Sequenced by immunoSEQ multiplex PCR; TCRdb stores in-frame clones only, minus some. This sample has about 690,000 clones, with about nine tenths found just once. Sequenced: memory CD8+ T cells from PBMCs. The subset here: CD45RO+ cells pooled with CCR7-negative TemRA cells. These receptors were collected from a man between 18 and 35 years old in good health. Some clones in this sample may be carry-over from other donors' samples.

V is TRBV11-2 and J is TRBJ2-7, with a weak D call TRBD2 (6 bases). Germline CDR1 and CDR2: SGHAT and FQNNGV. Trimming cost V 1 base and J 4 bases, with 14 bases left between them. CDR3 length: 15 amino acids. The CDR3 is CASSLGAGTFYEQYF. The CDR3, as DNA: TGTGCCAGCAGCTTAGGGGCAGGGACTTTTTACGAGCAGTACTTC.

The chain links TRBV21-1 to TRBJ2-7; the D call of TRBD2 is as the table states it, not checked on the DNA. TRBV21-1 is tagged as a pseudogene. The CDR3 sequence is 13 residues long. The CDR3 sequence: CASSQRRSYEQYF. CDR3 sequence (DNA): TGTGCCAGCAGCCAAAGGCGGTCCTACGAGCAGTACTTC.

V and J are TRBV28 and TRBJ1-5; TRBD1 might be the D (5 bases). The V end lost 6 bases, the J end lost 7 bases, and 19 bases lay between the germline ends. The CDR3 is made up of 15 amino acids. Germline values: CDR1 MDHEN, CDR2 SYDVKM. The CDR3 coding sequence is TGTGCCAGCAGCCCCTTTAGGGTATGGGGGCAGCCCCAGCATTTT. Amino acid sequence: CASSPFRVWGQPQHF.

J is TRBJ2-1 and V is TRBV23-1; a possible D gene is TRBD1 (6 bases). TRBV23-1 belongs to the ORF category, with a function that is uncertain. CDR3 length: 16 amino acids. Trimming cost V 1 base and J 2 bases, with 12 bases left between them. DNA for the CDR3: TGCGCCAGCAGTCAATTCCGACAGGATCCCTACAATGAGCAGTTCTTC. Translating it yields CASSQFRQDPYNEQFF.

This chain uses TRBV4-3 with TRBJ2-7; tentative D call: TRBD2 (5 bases). Germline CDR1 reads LGHNA; CDR2 reads YSLEER. The CDR3 has 14 amino acids. V was pared by 0 bases and J by 7 bases, with 13 bases between. The CDR3 coding sequence is TGCGCCAGCAGCCAAGATCCCCTAGCCAATGAGCAGTACTTC. It encodes CASSQDPLANEQYF.

This chain links TRBV7-2 with TRBJ2-7, with 8 bases identical to TRBD1. V lost 3 bases and J lost 3; bases outside the gene matches: 4. CDR3 length equals 14 residues. In germline, CDR1 is SGHTA, CDR2 FQGNSA. CDR3 nucleotide sequence: TGTGCCAGCAGCTTCGGGACAGGCGACTACGAGCAGTACTTC. Residues: CASSFGTGDYEQYF.

This clone showed up just once. The J gene is TRBJ2-1, the V gene TRBV4-1; the D gene is possibly TRBD2 (5 bases). Germline V lookup: CDR1 MGHRA, CDR2 YSYEKL. V was cut by 0 bases and J by 0 bases, with 9 bases left in between. The CDR3 loop spans 16 amino acids. CDR3 coding DNA: TGCGCCAGCAGCCAAGATATTGGGAGCTCCTACAATGAGCAGTTCTTC. It specifies CASSQDIGSSYNEQFF.

The gene calls are TRBV27 and TRBJ2-7; 7 bases align to TRBD1. Germline V gives CDR1 MNHEY, CDR2 SMNVEV (reference sequence). The CDR3 is 14 residues long. The J segment lost 3 bases and the V segment lost 4 bases, leaving 6 bases of the junction unmatched. Here the CDR3 reads CASSSTGNYYEQYF. The CDR3 region has the DNA TGTGCCAGCAGTTCGACAGGGAACTACTACGAGCAGTACTTC.

The rearrangement joins TRBV19 to TRBJ2-1, with 14 positions matching TRBD2. The CDR3 has 19 amino acids. The J segment lost 0 bases and the V segment lost 7 bases, leaving 11 bases of the junction unmatched. Germline values: CDR1 LNHDA, CDR2 SQIVND (reference sequence). The CDR3 spells CASTKSIGLAGGSYNEQFF. The CDR3 region has the DNA TGTGCCAGTACCAAGAGTATCGGACTAGCGGGAGGCTCCTACAATGAGCAGTTCTTC. The whole variable domain, filled in from reference TRBV19 and TRBJ2-1, reads DGGITQSPKYLFRKEGQNVTLSCEQNLNHDAMYWYRQDPGQGLRLIYYSQIVNDFQKGDIAEGYSVSREKKESFPLTVTSAQKNPTAFYLCASTKSIGLAGGSYNEQFFGPGTRLTVL.

The CDR3 DNA follows: TGTGCCAGCAGCGTAGACGGGGGCGGCAGTGAAAAACTGTTTTTT. Its translation: CASSVDGGGSEKLFF. The chain carries TRBV9 and TRBJ1-4, with a possible D match to TRBD1 (6 bases). From germline, CDR1 is SGDLS and CDR2 YYNGEE. The CDR3 extends over 15 amino acids. V was trimmed by 0 bases and J by 7 bases, leaving 13 bases between them.

This clone turned up a few times. The chain employs TRBV6-5 and TRBJ2-7, with D possibly TRBD2 on 5 matching bases. Germline V gene sequence: CDR1 MNHEY, CDR2 SVGAGI. The CDR3 has 12 residues. V gave up 5 bases and J gave up 5 bases, with 10 bases separating them. The CDR3 DNA follows: TGTGCCAGCAGTGACCCCGGGGACGAGCAGTACTTC. Translating it yields CASSDPGDEQYF.

The chain carries TRBV18 and TRBJ2-7; 7 nucleotides line up with TRBD1. CDR1 and CDR2 from the germline V gene are KGHSH and LQKENI. The V gene end was trimmed by 6 bases and the J gene end by 0 bases; junction bases not matched to a gene: 8. This CDR3 is built from 15 residues. The CDR3 region has the DNA TGTGCCAGCTCCCTCGAACAGGGGAACTCCTACGAGCAGTACTTC. Amino acids: CASSLEQGNSYEQYF.

J is TRBJ2-2 and V is TRBV19; 11 positions agree with TRBD2. V dropped 5 bases and J dropped 6; count of bases not matched to a gene: 5. The CDR3 is 15 residues long. CDR1 is LNHDA, CDR2 SQIVND, per germline (reference sequence). As DNA, the CDR3 is TGTGCCAGTAGTGACGGGACTAGCGGTCCCGGGGAGCTGTTTTTT. It translates to CASSDGTSGPGELFF. Together with reference TRBV19 and TRBJ2-2, the CDR3 gives the full variable domain: DGGITQSPKYLFRKEGQNVTLSCEQNLNHDAMYWYRQDPGQGLRLIYYSQIVNDFQKGDIAEGYSVSREKKESFPLTVTSAQKNPTAFYLCASSDGTSGPGELFFGEGSRLTVL.

The gene calls are TRBV5-4 and TRBJ2-7, with unresolved D. The germline gives CDR1 SGHNT, CDR2 YYREEE (reference sequence). Trimming took off 0 bases at V and 4 bases at J, with 8 bases between the two ends. CDR3 length: 13 residues. Written as DNA, the CDR3 is TGTGCCAGCAGCTTGGGTACTAATTACGAGCAGTACTTC. Translating it yields CASSLGTNYEQYF.

The V call is TRBV5-1, the J call TRBJ2-1; 7 nucleotides line up with TRBD2. The CDR3 has 15 residues. CDR1 is SGHRS and CDR2 is YFSETQ in the germline V gene. J lost 2 bases, V lost 3 bases, and 5 bases had no gene match. The CDR3 nucleotides are TGCGCCAGCAGCTACCAGCGGGGCCCCTACAATGAGCAGTTCTTC. It specifies CASSYQRGPYNEQFF.